The next 4 T cell receptor beta chains were all read from a single sample in a study of cytomegalovirus exposure and HLA in healthy donors. The PCR made use of 60 Vbeta and 13 Jbeta primers. Profiling relied on immunoSEQ multiplex PCR, and the TCRdb table lists in-frame clones only, not all of them. The sample lists over 110,000 clones; 55% to 80% were seen once. Sequencing was performed on PBMCs. These receptors originate from a woman aged 40 to 50 in good health and CMV-seronegative.

This clone has a handful of counts. The V call is TRBV6-5, the J call TRBJ1-1; D might be TRBD1 (6 bases). V lost 0 bases and J lost 0, with 11 bases in between. Per the germline V gene, CDR1 is MNHEY and CDR2 is SVGAGI. This CDR3 is 16 amino acids long. The CDR3 reads CASSYSRQVLNTEAFF. As DNA, the CDR3 is TGTGCCAGCAGTTACTCGAGACAGGTATTGAACACTGAAGCTTTCTTT.

The rearrangement links TRBV4-2 to TRBJ2-1; 8 bases are shared with TRBD2. Trimming removed 0 bases from V and 2 bases from J; junction bases left unmatched: 6. The CDR3 loop spans 17 amino acids. From germline, CDR1 is LGHNA and CDR2 YNFKEQ. The CDR3 reads CASSQDMGSGAYNEQFF. In DNA form, the CDR3 reads TGTGCCAGCAGCCAAGATATGGGTAGCGGGGCCTACAATGAGCAGTTCTTC.

The genes are TRBV4-1 and TRBJ2-5; 9 bases match TRBD1. J gave up 5 bases and V 3 bases, and 7 bases lay outside the gene matches. The germline gives CDR1 MGHRA, CDR2 YSYEKL. The CDR3 length is 15 residues. The CDR3 DNA reads TGCGCCAGCAGCCATCCGGACAGGGGCAGGGAGACCCAGTACTTC. This encodes CASSHPDRGRETQYF.

The chain links TRBV9 to TRBJ2-5, with D maybe TRBD2 (5 bases). V was shortened by 2 bases and J by 5 bases, with 19 bases between the two germline ends. This CDR3 has 16 amino acids. Germline CDR1 reads SGDLS; CDR2 reads YYNGEE. The DNA of the CDR3 is TGTGCCAGCAGCGTGCGGTTAGGAGGTGGTGGGGAGACCCAGTACTTC. It codes for CASSVRLGGGGETQYF.